This T cell receptor beta chain was captured in a study of blood T cell repertoires in COVID-19. Study in general: The United States, Italy and Spain provided the acute and convalescent COVID-19 samples.

Trimming at V came to 1 base and at J to 2 bases, leaving 2 bases not matched to a gene. CDR1 and CDR2 (germline): SNHLY, FYNNEI. The length of the CDR3 is 14 residues. Under the authors' procedure: From reference gene primer amplification, estimates of nucleated cell counts were derived. Produced via immunoSEQ multiplex PCR; TCRdb's table is partial and in-frame only. V and J calls and clone size come straight from that table; D and trimming were deduced from the DNA. The sample records 100,000 to 120,000 clones, approximately 70% being singletons. The chain links TRBV2 to TRBJ2-7, with TRBD2 matching 7 bases. Sequenced material: peripheral blood. The TCR comes from a woman between 40 and 55 years old with acute or convalescent COVID-19. This CDR3 reads CASSEGGGAYEQYF. CDR3 DNA sequence: TGTGCCAGCAGTGAAGGTGGGGGGGCCTACGAGCAGTACTTC.